The source of this T cell receptor beta chain is a study of T cells in women clearing cervical HPV infection. Study-wide context: Controls gave blood once infection was undetectable; cases at lesion identification. General study findings and limits: TRBV6-7 abundance was lower in cases than controls (0.11% versus 0.16%). CIN3+ cases had significantly higher TCR repertoire richness than controls, but evenness did not differ.

Notes on this clone: The antigen is unknown. The CDR3 is cut off 3 residues early in the read; its end comes from the germline J gene.

The ends were cut back, 7 bases at V and 6 bases at J, with 11 bases in the middle. This CDR3 is built from 12 residues. TCR beta CDR3 amplified by multiplex PCR from about 1200 ng genomic DNA. Using immunoSEQ multiplex PCR, the repertoire was profiled, and TCRdb retains in-frame clones only, with some absent. This table holds 9,000 to 15,000 clones. The sequence derives from a woman between 18 and 75 years old with a cervical HPV16 infection that either progressed to CIN3+ or cleared (not recorded which). V usage is TRBV12-3 or TRBV12-4 and J usage is TRBJ2-3; D remains ambiguous. The sequenced sample was blood buffy coat. Incomplete CDR3 DNA: TGTGCCAGCATTCGACTTGGTGATACG. Translation gives CASIRLGDT. Given in full, the CDR3 is CASIRLGDTQYF.